A selection of T cell receptor beta chains follows, all from one sample in a study of T cell responses to AZD1222 COVID-19 vaccine. TCRdb keeps only in-frame clones here, not all; method: immunoSEQ multiplex PCR. The sample comprises approximately 190,000 clones, roughly 91% of which are singletons, and nearly 1% rests with the top ten. Sequencing was performed on peripheral blood, taken on day 0 of AZD1222 vaccination. The source of these receptors is an adult in good health. The CDR3 runs from the conserved cysteine through the conserved F or W. The D gene is left open where the match is weak. Some rows mark clone size as missing; the rest say once, few, many or name a class of expanded clone.

j_gene | v_gene | d_gene | abundance | CDR3aa | CDR3nt
TRBJ2-3 | TRBV11-3 | - | - | CASSTSWGQADTQYF | TGTGCCAGCAGCACCTCCTGGGGACAAGCAGATACGCAGTATTTT
TRBJ1-3 | TRBV6-5 | - | - | CASSYGPGNTIYF | TGTGCCAGCAGTTACGGGCCCGGAAACACCATATATTTT
TRBJ1-2 | TRBV18 | - | - | CASSPKEGAGYTF | TGTGCCAGCTCACCGAAGGAGGGAGCTGGCTACACCTTC
TRBJ2-7 | TRBV27 | - | - | CASQPDSVRGGRSEQYF | TGTGCCAGCCAACCGGATTCCGTCCGGGGTGGGAGGAGCGAGCAGTACTTC
TRBJ2-1 | TRBV6-6 | TRBD2 | - | CASRPASGGNEQFF | TGTGCCAGCAGGCCGGCTAGCGGGGGGAATGAGCAGTTCTTC
TRBJ1-2 | TRBV19 | - | - | CASSVRDKNGYTF | TGTGCCAGTAGTGTCCGGGACAAAAATGGCTACACCTTC
TRBJ1-5 | TRBV28 | TRBD1 | once | CASSLSRQGNQPQHF | TGTGCCAGCAGTTTATCAAGACAGGGTAATCAGCCCCAGCATTTT
TRBJ1-4 | TRBV3-1/TRBV3-2 | TRBD1 | - | CASSETGTGGEKLFF | TGTGCCAGCAGCGAAACCGGGACAGGGGGTGAAAAACTGTTTTTT
TRBJ2-7 | TRBV5-1 | TRBD2 | - | CASSDPGLAVYEQYF | TGCGCCAGCAGTGATCCGGGACTAGCGGTCTACGAGCAGTACTTC
TRBJ1-5 | TRBV7-8 | TRBD1 | - | CASSLRQGANQPQHF | TGTGCCAGCAGCTTGCGACAGGGGGCGAATCAGCCCCAGCATTTT
TRBJ2-5 | TRBV18 | TRBD1 | - | CASSPDTGEETQYF | TGTGCCAGCTCACCCGATACAGGGGAAGAGACCCAGTACTTC
TRBJ1-6 | TRBV15 | - | - | CATSSPGNSPLHF | TGTGCCACCAGCAGTCCAGGGAATTCACCCCTCCACTTT
TRBJ1-5 | TRBV7-8 | - | - | CASSLARFLAQGRNQPQHF | TGTGCCAGCAGCTTAGCGCGGTTCCTGGCACAGGGACGCAATCAGCCCCAGCATTTT
TRBJ2-2 | TRBV19 | - | - | CASSVGRTGELFF | TGTGCCAGTAGTGTGGGCCGCACCGGGGAGCTGTTTTTT
TRBJ2-7 | TRBV5-1 | TRBD1 | - | CASSSGQGRSYEQYF | TGCGCCAGCAGCTCAGGACAGGGAAGGTCCTACGAGCAGTACTTC
TRBJ1-1 | TRBV7-9 | TRBD1 | - | CASSIPDREFRTEAFF | TGTGCCAGCAGCATACCAGACAGGGAGTTTCGCACTGAAGCTTTCTTT
TRBJ2-7 | TRBV29-1 | TRBD2 | - | CSVAEGLAGSAYEQYF | TGCAGCGTTGCCGAGGGACTAGCGGGATCGGCCTACGAGCAGTACTTC
TRBJ1-5 | TRBV19 | - | - | CASSPALLANQYSNQPQHF | TGTGCCAGTAGCCCCGCTCTTCTAGCCAACCAATATAGCAATCAGCCCCAGCATTTT
TRBJ1-1 | TRBV27 | TRBD1 | - | CASSTLRGTGENTEAFF | TGTGCCAGCAGTACACTACGGGGGACAGGGGAGAACACTGAAGCTTTCTTT
TRBJ2-7 | TRBV5-1 | - | - | CASGNLGPPYEQYF | TGCGCCAGCGGGAACCTCGGCCCACCTTACGAGCAGTACTTC
TRBJ1-1 | TRBV10-1 | - | - | CATKMNTEAFF | TGCGCCACCAAAATGAACACTGAAGCTTTCTTT
TRBJ1-1 | TRBV29-1 | - | - | CSVEDPEEKGNTEAFF | TGCAGCGTTGAAGATCCGGAGGAAAAGGGTAACACTGAAGCTTTCTTT
TRBJ1-1 | TRBV5-6 | - | - | CASSLELAGHVTEAFF | TGTGCCAGCAGCTTGGAATTGGCAGGCCACGTAACTGAAGCTTTCTTT
TRBJ2-3 | TRBV7-3 | - | - | CASSSASTDTQYF | TGTGCCAGCAGCTCCGCTAGCACAGATACGCAGTATTTT
TRBJ2-2 | TRBV27 | TRBD1 | - | CASSWGQPTGELFF | TGTGCCAGCAGTTGGGGACAGCCCACCGGGGAGCTGTTTTTT
TRBJ1-2 | TRBV14 | - | - | CASSRWANYGYTF | TGTGCCAGCAGTCGCTGGGCAAACTATGGCTACACCTTC
TRBJ2-7 | TRBV18 | - | - | CASSALPGASSYEQYF | TGTGCCAGCTCAGCACTACCCGGGGCCAGCTCCTACGAGCAGTACTTC
TRBJ2-2 | TRBV7-2 | TRBD2 | - | CASSLAISSSGAGELFF | TGTGCCAGCAGCTTAGCGATTTCGTCTAGCGGGGCCGGGGAGCTGTTTTTT
TRBJ2-1 | TRBV10-3 | - | - | CAIRGQRDFNEQFF | TGTGCCATCAGGGGGCAAAGAGACTTCAATGAGCAGTTCTTC
TRBJ2-7 | TRBV6-1 | - | - | CASSEQQGDFEQYF | TGTGCCAGCAGTGAACAGCAGGGGGACTTCGAGCAGTACTTC
TRBJ1-5 | TRBV7-2 | - | - | CASSLASDNQPQHF | TGTGCCAGCAGCTTAGCCAGCGATAATCAGCCCCAGCATTTT
TRBJ2-7 | TRBV3-1/TRBV3-2 | - | - | CASSQSSYEQYF | TGTGCCAGCAGCCAATCCTCCTACGAGCAGTACTTC
TRBJ1-3 | TRBV10-3 | TRBD1 | - | CAISGGQGAGPMGNTIYF | TGTGCCATCAGTGGGGGACAGGGCGCCGGACCGATGGGAAACACCATATATTTT
TRBJ1-5 | TRBV5-8 | TRBD1 | - | CASSLEAGGRNQPQHF | TGTGCCAGCAGCTTAGAAGCAGGGGGAAGGAATCAGCCCCAGCATTTT
TRBJ2-4 | TRBV6-5 | - | - | CATRRGLAKNIQYF | TGTGCCACGAGAAGGGGCCTAGCCAAAAACATTCAGTACTTC
TRBJ1-5 | TRBV24-1 | - | - | CATSDPGGTSNQPQHF | TGTGCCACCAGTGACCCAGGAGGGACTAGCAATCAGCCCCAGCATTTT
TRBJ1-1 | TRBV5-1 | - | - | CASSLDSQLGEAFF | TGCGCCAGCAGCTTGGATTCGCAGTTGGGTGAAGCTTTCTTT
TRBJ1-4 | TRBV6-5 | - | - | CASTRRSTNEKLFF | TGTGCCAGCACCCGTCGTTCAACTAATGAAAAACTGTTTTTT
TRBJ1-1 | TRBV18 | - | once | CASSPGGPMNTEAFF | TGTGCCAGCTCACCCGGGGGGCCTATGAACACTGAAGCTTTCTTT
TRBJ2-3 | TRBV28 | TRBD1 | - | CASSLIWQGASTDTQYF | TGTGCCAGCAGTTTGATTTGGCAGGGGGCAAGCACAGATACGCAGTATTTT
TRBJ2-3 | TRBV19 | TRBD2 | - | CASSISSGRPTQYF | TGTGCCAGTAGTATCTCTAGCGGGAGGCCTACGCAGTATTTT
TRBJ2-3 | TRBV2 | - | once | CASRTEVWEDTQYF | TGTGCCAGCAGGACTGAAGTCTGGGAAGATACGCAGTATTTT
TRBJ2-2 | TRBV6-2/TRBV6-3 | TRBD1 | - | CASSYRPGTGTGELFF | TGTGCCAGCAGTTACCGTCCCGGGACAGGGACCGGGGAGCTGTTTTTT
TRBJ2-7 | TRBV2 | TRBD1 | - | CASSPGQVMWEQYF | TGTGCCAGCAGCCCGGGACAGGTGATGTGGGAGCAGTACTTC
TRBJ2-2 | TRBV2 | - | few | CASSESSNTGELFF | TGTGCCAGCAGTGAATCCTCGAACACCGGGGAGCTGTTTTTT
TRBJ1-6 | TRBV6-5 | TRBD1 | - | CASSPDRGTSPLHF | TGTGCCAGCAGCCCGGACAGGGGGACTTCACCCCTCCACTTT
TRBJ2-3 | TRBV27 | - | - | CASSLKPGRDTQYF | TGTGCCAGCAGTTTGAAGCCCGGCAGAGATACGCAGTATTTT
TRBJ2-1 | TRBV6-4 | TRBD2 | - | CASSDSVSGVTDEQFF | TGTGCCAGCAGTGACTCGGTTAGCGGGGTAACGGATGAGCAGTTCTTC
TRBJ1-6 | TRBV3-1/TRBV3-2 | TRBD1 | - | CASRDTGGDSPLHF | TGTGCCAGCAGAGACACAGGGGGGGATTCACCCCTCCACTTT
TRBJ1-4 | TRBV9 | - | - | CASSVDLVEKLFF | TGTGCCAGCAGCGTAGATTTGGTTGAAAAACTGTTTTTT
TRBJ2-3 | TRBV10-3 | TRBD2 | - | CAISDRAGARTDTQYF | TGTGCCATCAGTGATCGGGCGGGAGCACGCACAGATACGCAGTATTTT
TRBJ1-2 | TRBV18 | - | - | CASSPVQGDYGYTF | TGTGCCAGCTCACCTGTTCAGGGCGACTATGGCTACACCTTC